What follows are 28 T cell receptor beta chains derived from one specimen sequenced in a study of cytomegalovirus exposure and HLA in healthy donors. A multiplex PCR was run with 60 Vbeta primers and 13 Jbeta primers. Repertoires were generated with immunoSEQ multiplex PCR, while TCRdb's copy carries only in-frame clones and drops some. The data show over 150,000 clones, with around 76% seen just once and over 1.1% held by the top ten. Sequencing was carried out using PBMCs. The receptors originated from a man aged 60 to 69 in good health and CMV-seronegative.

CDR3 residues: CASSYAGTSGGYEQYF. The CDR3 DNA sequence: TGTGCCAGCAGTTACGCCGGGACTAGCGGGGGGTACGAGCAGTACTTC. This chain links TRBV6-5 with TRBJ2-7; 15 positions agree with TRBD2. Germline assignment: CDR1 MNHEY and CDR2 SVGAGI. V was clipped by 2 bases and J by 4 bases; unmatched bases: 3. This CDR3 has 16 residues.

The chain employs TRBV11-2 and TRBJ2-3, with 10 positions matching TRBD2. V gave up 4 bases and J gave up 0 bases; unmatched junction bases: 10. The CDR3 has 18 residues. Germline CDR1 SGHAT, CDR2 FQNNGV. CDR3 DNA sequence: TGTGCCAGCAGCTCTCAAGGACTAGCGGTTACTAGCACAGATACGCAGTATTTT. Its protein is CASSSQGLAVTSTDTQYF. Complete variable domain (other parts from reference TRBV11-2 and TRBJ2-3): EAGVAQSPRYKIIEKRQSVAFWCNPISGHATLYWYQQILGQGPKLLIQFQNNGVVDDSQLPKDRFSAERLKGVDSTLKIQPAKLEDSAVYLCASSSQGLAVTSTDTQYFGPGTRLTVL.

J is TRBJ1-2 and V is TRBV28; D may be TRBD1 (5 bases). Trimming took off 0 bases at V and 4 bases at J, with 9 bases between the two ends. CDR3 size: 14 residues. Germline V gives CDR1 MDHEN, CDR2 SYDVKM. CDR3 residues: CASSLWGGVYGYTF. The DNA for the CDR3 is TGTGCCAGCAGTTTATGGGGGGGGGTCTATGGCTACACCTTC.

This clone was seen only a few times. The chain recombines TRBV18 with TRBJ2-2; 8 bases align to TRBD2. Trimming removed 5 bases from V and 5 bases from J; junction bases left unmatched: 10. Germline CDR1 reads KGHSH; CDR2 reads LQKENI. CDR3 length: 16 residues. For the CDR3, the DNA is TGTGCCAGCTCATCAGCGGGAGTTCGGTTTACCGGGGAGCTGTTTTTT. Translated: CASSSAGVRFTGELFF.

The chain employs TRBV5-1 and TRBJ1-5; 8 nucleotides align to TRBD1. This CDR3 contains 15 residues. The V gene end was trimmed by 4 bases and the J gene end by 4 bases; junction bases not matched to a gene: 7. Germline CDR1 and CDR2: SGHRS and YFSETQ. Here the CDR3 reads CASSPQGDRNQPQHF. The CDR3 region has the DNA TGCGCCAGCAGCCCACAGGGGGATAGGAATCAGCCCCAGCATTTT.

This clone came up a few times. The CDR3 DNA sequence: TGCGCCAGCAGCCAAGATTACGGACAGGGGCGCCGGACTTTCTTT. The encoded protein is CASSQDYGQGRRTFF. The V call is TRBV4-3, the J call TRBJ1-1, with TRBD1 matching over 9 bases. CDR3 length: 15 amino acids. Trimming removed 0 bases from V and 12 bases from J; junction bases left unmatched: 11. Per germline, CDR1 LGHNA and CDR2 YSLEER.

The chain combines TRBV30 with TRBJ1-1; TRBD1 might be the D (5 bases). This CDR3 is 13 amino acids long. Germline-derived CDR1 and CDR2 are GTSNPN and SVGIG (reference sequence). Trimming pared 2 bases from V and 1 base from J, leaving 8 bases between. For the CDR3, the DNA is TGTGCCTGGAGTAACAGGCGGAACACTGAAGCTTTCTTT. Amino acid sequence: CAWSNRRNTEAFF.

CDR3 residues: CASSLGGGEQETQYF. The CDR3 region has the DNA TGCGCCAGCAGCTTAGGCGGCGGCGAACAAGAGACCCAGTACTTC. The chain links TRBV5-1 to TRBJ2-5, with D hard to call. In germline, CDR1 is SGHRS, CDR2 YFSETQ. V lost 2 bases and J 2 bases, leaving 13 bases between the germline ends. The CDR3 loop spans 15 amino acids.

J is TRBJ2-2 and V is TRBV28, with 8 bases lining up with TRBD1. V was pared by 2 bases and J by 6 bases, with 2 bases of the junction left unmatched. Germline V gene sequence: CDR1 MDHEN, CDR2 SYDVKM. This CDR3 spans 14 amino acids. The CDR3: CASSLRQGSGELFF. The CDR3 DNA is TGTGCCAGCAGTTTACGACAGGGGTCCGGGGAGCTGTTTTTT. The full variable domain, with the rest looked up from reference TRBV28 and TRBJ2-2, is DVKVTQSSRYLVKRTGEKVFLECVQDMDHENMFWYRQDPGLGLRLIYFSYDVKMKEKGDIPEGYSVSREKKERFSLILESASTNQTSMYLCASSLRQGSGELFFGEGSRLTVL.

The V call is TRBV19, the J call TRBJ2-2; D may be TRBD1 (5 bases). Trimming left V 6 bases short and J 6 bases short, with 17 bases between. CDR3 length: 15 amino acids. Germline CDR1 LNHDA, CDR2 SQIVND (reference sequence). The CDR3 DNA reads TGTGCCAGTAGCCAGGGCTCATCGGGCCCCGGGGAGCTGTTTTTT. Its protein is CASSQGSSGPGELFF.

J is TRBJ2-7 and V is TRBV7-2; 11 positions agree with TRBD2. The CDR3 totals 16 residues. V shed 1 base and J 2 bases; nucleotides not matched to a gene: 4. CDR1 is SGHTA and CDR2 is FQGNSA in the germline V gene. The CDR3 sequence: CASSLGGTSGTYEQYF. CDR3 DNA: TGTGCCAGCAGCTTAGGTGGGACTAGCGGCACCTACGAGCAGTACTTC.

The chain uses TRBV30 and TRBJ1-2; the D gene is possibly TRBD1 (5 bases). The V gene's germline CDR1 is GTSNPN and CDR2 SVGIG (reference sequence). The V and J ends lost 8 bases and 4 bases respectively, with 11 bases between them. The CDR3 is 11 amino acids. In DNA, the CDR3 is TGTGCCGGGGGGGGGATCTATGGCTACACCTTC. Protein: CAGGGIYGYTF. Supplemented by reference TRBV30 and TRBJ1-2, the full variable domain reads SQTIHQWPATLVQPVGSPLSLECTVEGTSNPNLYWYRQAAGRGLQLLFYSVGIGQISSEVPQNLSASRPQDRQFILSSKKLLLSDSGFYLCAGGGIYGYTFGSGTRLTVV.

The chain has TRBV28 and TRBJ1-2; 8 positions agree with TRBD1. J lost 4 bases, V lost 5 bases, and 9 bases had no gene match. CDR1 and CDR2 (germline): MDHEN, SYDVKM. There are 15 residues in the CDR3. The CDR3 spells CASSAGGGFGYGYTF. DNA for the CDR3: TGTGCCAGCAGTGCAGGGGGCGGTTTCGGCTATGGCTACACCTTC.

The chain is built from TRBV4-3 and TRBJ2-7; the match to TRBD1 covers 7 bases. The CDR3 extends over 16 amino acids. CDR1 is LGHNA, CDR2 YSLEER, per germline. The ends lost 0 bases at V and 7 bases at J; junction bases unmatched: 12. This CDR3 reads CASSQDRGQPSYEQYF. In nucleotides, the CDR3 is TGCGCCAGCAGCCAAGATAGGGGACAGCCCTCTTATGAGCAGTACTTC.

This clone came up once. The V call is TRBV7-7, the J call TRBJ2-1; a weak D match, TRBD1 (6 bases). Trimming took 3 bases from V and 4 from J, leaving 10 bases between them. CDR1 SSHAT and CDR2 FNYEAQ come from the germline V gene (reference sequence). The CDR3 length is 14 residues. CDR3: CASSLGASYNEQFF. The CDR3 DNA is TGTGCCAGCAGCTTGGGGGCGTCGTACAATGAGCAGTTCTTC.

The chain carries TRBV7-2 and TRBJ2-5; 10 bases are a match to TRBD2. CDR1 is SGHTA and CDR2 is FQGNSA in the germline V gene. The J segment lost 5 bases and the V segment lost 3 bases, leaving 15 bases of the junction unmatched. The CDR3 runs to 18 residues. The CDR3 region is CASSFLRSLAGAGETQYF. The CDR3 DNA sequence: TGTGCCAGCAGCTTCCTCCGGAGTCTAGCGGGAGCGGGGGAGACCCAGTACTTC.

This clone has only a few counts. The gene calls are TRBV19 and TRBJ2-1, with 7 bases aligning to TRBD1. Germline lookup yields CDR1 LNHDA and CDR2 SQIVND (reference sequence). The CDR3 is made up of 14 amino acids. V shed 0 bases, J shed 10 bases, and the junction held 6 bases outside the gene matches. This chain's CDR3 is CASSIDLDRAEQFF. CDR3 in DNA: TGTGCCAGTAGTATAGATCTAGACAGGGCCGAGCAGTTCTTC.

The chain carries TRBV11-2 and TRBJ1-1, with D tentatively TRBD1 (6 bases). The CDR3 is made up of 14 amino acids. Germline V lookup: CDR1 SGHAT, CDR2 FQNNGV. The V and J ends lost 3 bases and 5 bases respectively, with 13 bases between them. CDR3 nucleotide sequence: TGTGCCAGCAGCTTCACGGGGGGCGGAACTGAAGCTTTCTTT. Amino acids: CASSFTGGGTEAFF.

The V call is TRBV28, the J call TRBJ1-2; 11 bases line up with TRBD1. Looked up from germline, CDR1 is MDHEN and CDR2 is SYDVKM. The length of the CDR3 is 14 residues. V shed 6 bases, J shed 4 bases, and the junction held 4 bases outside the gene matches. The CDR3 sequence is CASSRGQGVYGYTF. CDR3 coding DNA: TGTGCCAGCAGCAGGGGACAGGGGGTCTATGGCTACACCTTC.

This clone has a single count. This chain links TRBV5-8 with TRBJ1-5; 7 nucleotides line up with TRBD1. The CDR3 loop spans 13 amino acids. Germline CDR1 is SGHTS and CDR2 is YDEGEE. V dropped 4 bases and J dropped 8; count of bases not matched to a gene: 6. The CDR3 here is CASSMTGLKPQHF. CDR3 nucleotide sequence: TGTGCCAGCAGCATGACAGGGTTGAAGCCCCAGCATTTT.

This chain links TRBV6-1 with TRBJ1-2; 9 positions match TRBD1. V lost 6 bases to trimming and J lost 7 bases; unmatched junction nucleotides: 6. Germline CDR1 and CDR2: MNHNS and SASEGT. The CDR3 spans 13 residues. Here the CDR3 reads CASRPRQGGGYTF. The DNA of the CDR3 is TGTGCCAGCAGACCTCGACAGGGGGGTGGCTACACCTTC.

The rearrangement uses TRBV18 and TRBJ2-7; 7 bases line up with TRBD1. Germline CDR1 KGHSH, CDR2 LQKENI. Trimming at V came to 8 bases and at J to 4 bases, leaving 8 bases not matched to a gene. The CDR3 covers 13 residues. The DNA for the CDR3 is TGTGCCAGCACCTCGGGACAGCCTTACGAGCAGTACTTC. Translation: CASTSGQPYEQYF.

On this clone: Other DNA variants within this sample encode the same CDR3. V usage is TRBV5-1 and J usage is TRBJ2-3, with 8 bases lining up with TRBD1. This CDR3 spans 16 amino acids. Germline V gene sequence: CDR1 SGHRS, CDR2 YFSETQ. J gave up 0 bases and V 0 bases, and 3 bases lay outside the gene matches. DNA of the CDR3: TGCGCCAGCAGCTTGGAAGGACAGGGTAGCACAGATACGCAGTATTTT. It codes for CASSLEGQGSTDTQYF. The full variable domain, in which reference TRBV5-1 and TRBJ2-3 provide the parts outside the CDR3, is KAGVTQTPRYLIKTRGQQVTLSCSPISGHRSVSWYQQTPGQGLQFLFEYFSETQRNKGNFPGRFSGRQFSNSRSEMNVSTLELGDSALYLCASSLEGQGSTDTQYFGPGTRLTVL.

The CDR3 DNA follows: TGCGCCAGTCGAGTTCTTAATTCACCCCTCCACTTT. This gives the protein CASRVLNSPLHF. This chain links TRBV5-1 with TRBJ1-6; D uncertain. CDR1 and CDR2 from the germline V gene are SGHRS and YFSETQ. This CDR3 spans 12 amino acids. V was trimmed by 8 bases and J by 6 bases, leaving 9 bases between them.

Of note for this clone: The sample carries other DNA sequences with the same CDR3. The chain links TRBV14 to TRBJ2-1, with 9 bases aligning to TRBD1. The CDR3 has 16 residues. The V segment lost 2 bases and the J segment 4 bases; nucleotides outside the gene matches: 6. Germline V gene lookup returns CDR1 SGHDN and CDR2 FVKESK. The chain's CDR3 is CASSQIYGTGYNEQFF. CDR3 nucleotides: TGTGCCAGCAGCCAAATATACGGGACAGGGTACAATGAGCAGTTCTTC.

The chain recombines TRBV9 with TRBJ2-2, with a weak D call TRBD1 (6 bases). Per germline, CDR1 SGDLS and CDR2 YYNGEE. The CDR3 extends over 15 amino acids. V lost 2 bases and J 6 bases, leaving 14 bases between the germline ends. This chain's CDR3 is CASSVRGDWPGELFF. CDR3 DNA sequence: TGTGCCAGCAGCGTCAGGGGAGATTGGCCCGGGGAGCTGTTTTTT.

This clone was observed once. The chain links TRBV7-9 to TRBJ2-3; 7 bases agree with TRBD2. The germline CDR1 and CDR2 sequences are SEHNR and FQNEAQ (reference sequence). Trimming removed 4 bases from V and 6 bases from J; junction bases left unmatched: 19. The CDR3 is made up of 18 amino acids. CDR3 region: CASSSPRMLGGSTDTQYF. As DNA, the CDR3 is TGTGCCAGCAGCTCCCCGCGAATGCTGGGCGGGAGTACCGATACGCAGTATTTT.

The rearrangement joins TRBV5-4 to TRBJ2-2; no firm D call. Germline CDR1 SGHNT, CDR2 YYREEE (reference sequence). The CDR3 sequence is 15 residues long. Trimming pared 1 base from V and 0 bases from J, leaving 7 bases between. The CDR3 DNA reads as TGTGCCAGCAGCTTGCTTAAAACGAACACCGGGGAGCTGTTTTTT. This encodes CASSLLKTNTGELFF.